This TCR beta chain was identified in a study of preoperative IRX-2 immunotherapy in early breast cancer. This table comes from immunoSEQ multiplex PCR, and its TCRdb copy is limited to in-frame clones, with some not included. Of 30,000 to 45,000 clones listed, 82% are singletons. Indicated treatment: preoperative locoregional IRX-2 cytokine immunotherapy. Preoperative locoregional IRX-2 cytokine immunotherapy was tested in the phase Ib source study. Trimming took off 6 bases at V and 5 bases at J, with 14 bases between the two ends. The CDR3 sequence is 15 residues long. Germline CDR1 MDHEN, CDR2 SYDVKM.

This material consisted of lymph node tissue, taken after IRX-2 immunotherapy. The sequence derives from a human donor with breast cancer. The chain carries TRBV28 and TRBJ1-6; no reliable D call. The CDR3 DNA follows: TGTGCCAGCAGCCGGAGGGCAGTCAATAATTCACCCCTCCACTTT. It yields the protein CASSRRAVNNSPLHF.